The clone carrying this TCR beta chain occurred many times. What it recognizes is unknown. The data originate from a study of neurological immune-mediated disorders. This CDR3 region has 14 residues. Germline assignment: CDR1 MNHEY and CDR2 SVGEGT. Trimming cost V 0 bases and J 3 bases, with 9 bases left between them. From the 5' RACE reads, TCRdb called clonotypes with MiXCR, one entry per CDR3 protein. The sample lists just over 50,000 distinct CDR3 sequences, 3% to 4% occurring once. Findings and caveats of the study: The highest TCR clonal expansion occurred in HTLV-1-associated myelopathy; multiple sclerosis fell below healthy controls.

This chain connects TRBV6-2 or TRBV6-3 to TRBJ2-7; possible D gene TRBD2, 7 bases. The receptor's source is a middle-aged man with multiple sclerosis. Sequencing used PBMCs. As DNA, the CDR3 is TGTGCCAGCAGTTACTCAGGGGGGGACTACGAGCAGTACTTC. This sequence encodes CASSYSGGDYEQYF.